These 24 T cell receptor beta chains share one sample of origin, sequenced in a study of sequential checkpoint blockade in melanoma. Assay: immunoSEQ multiplex PCR; the TCRdb copy retains only in-frame clones and omits some. The sample yields fewer than 4,500 clones, about 60% seen once. The treatment is: randomized to nivolumab then ipilimumab (arm A) or the reverse (arm B). The source was CD8+ T cells sorted from blood (inferred from file names), collected from a patient given nivolumab and ipilimumab in sequence. These TCRs come from a human donor with melanoma.

The chain joins TRBV5-1 to TRBJ2-7, with D maybe TRBD2 (5 bases). The ends were cut back, 3 bases at V and 5 bases at J, with 15 bases in the middle. This CDR3 contains 14 residues. Germline values: CDR1 SGHRS, CDR2 YFSETQ. The CDR3 sequence is CASSSFAAEDEQYF. Written as DNA, the CDR3 is TGCGCCAGCAGCTCGTTTGCAGCGGAGGACGAGCAGTACTTC.

The chain joins TRBV6-5 to TRBJ1-2; a weak D match, TRBD1 (5 bases). Germline CDR1 and CDR2: MNHEY and SVGAGI. This CDR3 has 14 residues. Trimming left V 8 bases short and J 1 base short, with 14 bases between. The chain's CDR3 is CASCQLGGNYGYTF. The CDR3 nucleotides read TGTGCCAGCTGTCAGCTGGGGGGTAACTATGGCTACACCTTC.

This clone was counted between two and nine times. The same CDR3 arises from other DNA sequences in this sample as well. The CDR3 region is CASSQASGASYEQYF. In DNA form, the CDR3 reads TGCGCCAGCAGCCAAGCTTCTGGGGCCTCCTACGAGCAGTACTTC. The chain links TRBV4-1 to TRBJ2-7; a possible D gene is TRBD1 (5 bases). The CDR3 is 15 amino acids. Germline CDR1 is MGHRA and CDR2 is YSYEKL. Trimming took 1 base from V and 0 from J, leaving 10 bases between them.

The chain has TRBV5-1 and TRBJ1-2; 7 positions agree with TRBD1. Trimming removed 0 bases from V and 8 bases from J; junction bases left unmatched: 7. There are 14 residues in the CDR3. Germline CDR1 SGHRS, CDR2 YFSETQ. The CDR3 here is CASSLAGTADGYTF. In DNA, the CDR3 is TGCGCCAGCAGCTTGGCCGGGACAGCCGACGGCTACACCTTC.

This chain joins TRBV27 and TRBJ2-7; unclear D gene. The germline V gene has CDR1 MNHEY and CDR2 SMNVEV (reference sequence). With 1 base removed from V and 4 bases from J, the gap between germline ends came to 11 bases. The CDR3 has 14 residues. In DNA, the CDR3 is TGTGCCAGCAGTTTATTGGGCAGCACTTACGAGCAGTACTTC. Its translation: CASSLLGSTYEQYF.

The CDR3 loop reads CASSLTGISYEQYF. Written as DNA, the CDR3 is TGTGCCAGCAGTTTGACAGGGATATCCTACGAGCAGTACTTC. The genes are TRBV27 and TRBJ2-7, with 7 nucleotides matching TRBD1. This CDR3 has 14 residues. Germline assignment: CDR1 MNHEY and CDR2 SMNVEV (reference sequence). V dropped 3 bases and J dropped 1; count of bases not matched to a gene: 3.

The chain combines TRBV14 with TRBJ1-2, with 9 bases aligning to TRBD1. V lost 4 bases and J lost 1; bases outside the gene matches: 4. CDR1 SGHDN and CDR2 FVKESK come from the germline V gene. The CDR3 is made up of 15 amino acids. CDR3 sequence: CASSPWTGDNYGYTF. CDR3 coding DNA: TGTGCCAGCAGCCCCTGGACAGGGGATAACTATGGCTACACCTTC.

This clone was recorded only once. The chain uses TRBV30 and TRBJ1-2; tentatively, D is TRBD1 (6 bases). The CDR3 is 13 residues long. V lost 0 bases to trimming and J lost 8 bases, with 13 bases between them. Germline V gene lookup returns CDR1 GTSNPN and CDR2 SVGIG (reference sequence). The CDR3 here is CAWSVGGGFGYTF. CDR3 nucleotide sequence: TGTGCCTGGAGTGTAGGGGGGGGGTTCGGCTACACCTTC.

The J gene is TRBJ2-7, the V gene TRBV7-3, with D tentatively TRBD2 (6 bases). The germline V gene encodes CDR1 SGHTA and CDR2 FQGTGA. V was cut by 2 bases and J by 6 bases, with 11 bases left in between. This CDR3 contains 13 residues. This chain's CDR3 is CASSLLGRGEQYF. The CDR3 DNA is TGTGCCAGCAGCTTATTAGGGCGGGGCGAGCAGTACTTC.

The rearrangement links TRBV10-3 to TRBJ1-1; 7 bases are shared with TRBD1. Germline CDR1 reads ENHRY; CDR2 reads SYGVKD. CDR3 length: 18 residues. V shed 6 bases, J shed 3 bases, and the junction held 19 bases outside the gene matches. In nucleotides, the CDR3 is TGTGCCATCAGCGGCGACAGGGATTCTTTTCGGGTGGACACTGAAGCTTTCTTT. Protein sequence: CAISGDRDSFRVDTEAFF.

This clone has a single count. Sequence at one end of the junction differs from germline and may be a read error. The gene calls are TRBV5-1 and TRBJ1-5, with D maybe TRBD1 (6 bases). The germline V gene has CDR1 SGHRS and CDR2 YFSETQ. The CDR3 loop spans 15 amino acids. The CDR3 loop is CASSLAGGYNQPQHF. Written as DNA, the CDR3 is TGTGCCAGCAGCTTGGCGGGGGGCTACAATCAGCCCCAGCATTTT.

This chain joins TRBV29-1 and TRBJ2-7, with D tentatively TRBD2 (6 bases). V was cut by 0 bases and J by 9 bases, with 9 bases left in between. There are 11 residues in the CDR3. Germline loops: CDR1 SQVTM, CDR2 ANQGSEA. CDR3 region: CSVEDAGWQYF. The CDR3 bases are TGCAGCGTTGAAGATGCGGGGTGGCAGTACTTC.

V is TRBV9 and J is TRBJ2-5; 8 nucleotides match TRBD2. The J call may not be correct, given that the DNA end is closer to TRBJ2-7. Germline loops: CDR1 SGDLS, CDR2 YYNGEE. The CDR3 length is 14 residues. CDR3 sequence: CASSTSGSHYEQYF. CDR3 in DNA: TGTGCCAGCAGCACGAGCGGGAGCCACTACGAGCAGTACTTC.

This clone occurred a few times. The V call is TRBV6-1, the J call TRBJ1-2; the D is unclear. Germline CDR1 MNHNS, CDR2 SASEGT. The CDR3 totals 13 residues. V was shortened by 8 bases and J by 3 bases, with 13 bases between the two germline ends. DNA of the CDR3: TGTGCCAGCGACCACGGGAGGGACTATGGCTACACCTTC. It translates to CASDHGRDYGYTF.

The V gene is TRBV27, the J gene TRBJ2-2, with a weak D call TRBD1 (6 bases). CDR1 is MNHEY and CDR2 is SMNVEV in the germline V gene (reference sequence). This CDR3 is built from 14 residues. V lost 3 bases to trimming and J lost 2 bases, with 7 bases between them. CDR3 residues: CASSFGTNTGELFF. For the CDR3, the DNA is TGTGCCAGCAGTTTTGGGACAAACACCGGGGAGCTGTTTTTT.

The rearrangement links TRBV29-1 to TRBJ2-1, with 10 bases identical to TRBD2. This CDR3 region has 18 residues. The germline CDR1 and CDR2 sequences are SQVTM and ANQGSEA. Trimming cost V 0 bases and J 0 bases; bases outside gene matches: 8. CDR3 nucleotide sequence: TGCAGCGTTGAAGATCGTCCTAGCGGGGGCTCCTCCTACAATGAGCAGTTCTTC. It translates to CSVEDRPSGGSSYNEQFF.

This clone showed up just a few times. The chain carries TRBV9 and TRBJ2-2, with 13 bases matching TRBD2. Trimming cost V 3 bases and J 7 bases; bases outside gene matches: 6. Germline V gives CDR1 SGDLS, CDR2 YYNGEE. This CDR3 is built from 16 residues. CDR3 sequence: CASSAGTSGVGGELFF. As DNA, the CDR3 is TGTGCCAGCAGCGCCGGGACTAGCGGGGTCGGCGGGGAGCTGTTTTTT.

This chain connects TRBV7-3 to TRBJ1-6; D remains ambiguous. V shed 1 base and J shed 10 bases, with 11 bases lying between them. This CDR3 contains 14 residues. Germline V gives CDR1 SGHTA, CDR2 FQGTGA. CDR3 sequence (DNA): TGTGCCAGCAGCTTAAACGCGGGGAACTCACCCCTCCACTTT. It codes for CASSLNAGNSPLHF.

Relative to its sample, this clone is medium-sized. The chain uses TRBV4-1 and TRBJ2-7, with TRBD1 matching 12 bases. The J segment lost 4 bases and the V segment lost 3 bases, leaving 4 bases of the junction unmatched. Germline V gene lookup returns CDR1 MGHRA and CDR2 YSYEKL. The CDR3 consists of 15 residues. The DNA for the CDR3 is TGCGCCAGCAGCCAGGGGACAGGGGGCGTTTACGAGCAGTACTTC. Translated: CASSQGTGGVYEQYF.

This clone is labeled medium-sized. The rearrangement uses TRBV6-5 and TRBJ1-5; D ambiguous. The V gene's germline CDR1 is MNHEY and CDR2 SVGAGI. Deletions cut 0 bases from V and 5 bases from J, with 11 bases between. The CDR3 length is 15 residues. DNA for the CDR3: TGTGCCAGCAGTTACTCGCTAGGGAGTGATCAGCCCCAGCATTTT. This codes for CASSYSLGSDQPQHF.

The CDR3 here is CASTSPSIEQYF. The CDR3, as DNA: TGTGCCAGCACGAGCCCCTCCATCGAGCAGTACTTC. The chain uses TRBV2 and TRBJ2-7, with D uncertain. Trimming took off 7 bases at V and 6 bases at J, with 13 bases between the two ends. Germline values: CDR1 SNHLY, CDR2 FYNNEI. CDR3 size: 12 residues.

The chain joins TRBV27 to TRBJ1-2; no reliable D call. Germline V gene sequence: CDR1 MNHEY, CDR2 SMNVEV (reference sequence). V lost 5 bases to trimming and J lost 4 bases, with 14 bases between them. This CDR3 region has 14 residues. Written as DNA, the CDR3 is TGTGCCAGCAGTCGTCGCGGGGTGTCCTATGGCTACACCTTC. This encodes CASSRRGVSYGYTF.

The rearrangement joins TRBV15 to TRBJ2-5; possibly TRBD1 for D (6 bases). The J call may be mistaken, given a closer DNA end match to TRBJ2-7. The length of the CDR3 is 15 residues. CDR1 is LNHNV and CDR2 is YYDKDF in the germline V gene (reference sequence). The CDR3 DNA sequence: TGTGCCACCGCCGATAGGGGGATTGGGTACTACGAGCAGTACTTC. Its translation is CATADRGIGYYEQYF.

In its sample, this clone was seen a few times. The chain employs TRBV5-1 and TRBJ2-1, with 10 nucleotides matching TRBD2. The germline V gene encodes CDR1 SGHRS and CDR2 YFSETQ. The length of the CDR3 is 14 residues. Trimming cost V 2 bases and J 10 bases; bases outside gene matches: 6. CDR3 sequence: CASSFSGGAAEQFF. DNA for the CDR3: TGCGCCAGCAGCTTCAGCGGGGGGGCCGCCGAGCAGTTCTTC.